The 21 T cell receptor beta chains in this list originate from one sample, sequenced in a study of monozygotic twins with inflammatory bowel disease. With the 5' RACE reads reprocessed, TCRdb shows one record per CDR3 protein and no DNA. This repertoire comprises 330,000 or so distinct CDR3 sequences; its ten largest clones make up around 2%. Sequencing was performed on blood. The receptors derive from a human donor with ulcerative colitis or Crohn's disease, or a healthy co-twin of an affected twin (not recorded which).

This chain joins TRBV10-3 and TRBJ2-2; TCRdb gives TRBD2 as the D gene, but with no DNA this cannot be confirmed. Germline V gene sequence: CDR1 ENHRY, CDR2 SYGVKD. The CDR3 covers 14 residues. CDR3 sequence reads: CATGLAENTGELFF.

The chain links TRBV4-1 to TRBJ2-4. CDR1 is MGHRA and CDR2 is YSYEKL in the germline V gene. This CDR3 is 14 amino acids long. CDR3 residues: CASSQLLTGNIQYF.

The genes are TRBV7-2 and TRBJ1-2. This CDR3 contains 13 residues. Germline V gives CDR1 SGHTA, CDR2 FQGNSA. CDR3 residues: CASSLEANYGYTF.

The chain joins TRBV20-1 to TRBJ2-3; TCRdb reports TRBD1, a call that lacks DNA to check it against. The CDR3 is made up of 12 amino acids. CDR1 and CDR2 (germline): DFQATT, SNEGSKA (reference sequence). The CDR3 sequence: CSAETRGEGQYF.

V gene TRBV6-5 combines with J gene TRBJ2-7; TCRdb names TRBD1, which stays unverified in the absence of DNA. In germline, CDR1 is MNHEY, CDR2 SVGAGI. CDR3 size: 13 residues. The CDR3 protein is CAAGRRATYEQYF.

The V gene is TRBV5-1, the J gene TRBJ2-7; TCRdb's D call, TRBD2, is unchecked because there is no DNA. Germline CDR1 SGHRS, CDR2 YFSETQ. The CDR3 totals 16 residues. CDR3 protein: CASSLGGTSPFYEQYF.

The chain couples TRBV2 to TRBJ2-3; the D call from TCRdb, TRBD1, cannot be confirmed without DNA. This CDR3 region has 13 residues. Germline lookup yields CDR1 SNHLY and CDR2 FYNNEI. The CDR3 here is CAGGQGSTDTQYF.

The V and J genes are TRBV7-8 and TRBJ2-1; TCRdb reports TRBD2, a call that lacks DNA to check it against. The CDR3 contains 16 residues. Germline V gives CDR1 SGHVS, CDR2 FQNEAQ. CDR3 residues: CASRYGIAGSYNEQFF.

The chain employs TRBV28 and TRBJ2-7. Germline loops: CDR1 MDHEN, CDR2 SYDVKM. The CDR3 consists of 13 residues. CDR3 in amino acids: CASTRRRRYEQYF.

The chain has TRBV19 and TRBJ1-5; TCRdb indicates TRBD1, and absent DNA this call remains unverified. Germline CDR1 LNHDA, CDR2 SQIVND (reference sequence). There are 14 residues in the CDR3. CDR3 sequence: CASSISGPGEPQHF.

This chain uses TRBV2 with TRBJ1-5; the TCRdb D gene call, TRBD1, has no DNA to confirm it. Germline V gene sequence: CDR1 SNHLY, CDR2 FYNNEI. This CDR3 has 14 residues. CDR3 in amino acids: CASNGGQGNQPQHF.

V usage is TRBV28 and J usage is TRBJ1-1; TCRdb reports TRBD1, a call that lacks DNA to check it against. Germline CDR1 reads MDHEN; CDR2 reads SYDVKM. There are 15 residues in the CDR3. Here the CDR3 reads CASRLPTGMNTEAFF. Based on the CDR3 plus reference TRBV28 and TRBJ1-1, the full variable domain is DVKVTQSSRYLVKRTGEKVFLECVQDMDHENMFWYRQDPGLGLRLIYFSYDVKMKEKGDIPEGYSVSREKKERFSLILESASTNQTSMYLCASRLPTGMNTEAFFGQGTRLTVV.

The rearrangement links TRBV6-6 to TRBJ1-4; TCRdb outputs TRBD1, but without DNA this stays unchecked. CDR1 MNHNY and CDR2 SVGAGI come from the germline V gene (reference sequence). The CDR3 length is 14 residues. CDR3 protein: CASSYIGGLEKLFF.

The V call is TRBV24-1, the J call TRBJ2-7; TCRdb names TRBD1, which stays unverified in the absence of DNA. Germline CDR1 KGHDR, CDR2 SFDVKD. There are 17 residues in the CDR3. CDR3 loop: CATSDFTNRGKYYEQYF.

The chain carries TRBV7-8 and TRBJ2-5; the D gene TCRdb calls, TRBD1, cannot be checked with no DNA. CDR3 length: 19 residues. Germline assignment: CDR1 SGHVS and CDR2 FQNEAQ. CDR3 residues: CASSLGGAALTGVVRAQYF.

Here the CDR3 reads CASSLPRGWEQYF. The V call is TRBV7-2, the J call TRBJ2-7; TCRdb calls TRBD1, which cannot be checked without DNA. CDR1 SGHTA and CDR2 FQGNSA come from the germline V gene. The CDR3 runs 13 residues.

The V call is TRBV20-1, the J call TRBJ1-5; checking the TCRdb D call of TRBD1 is not possible without DNA. This CDR3 is built from 15 residues. Germline lookup yields CDR1 DFQATT and CDR2 SNEGSKA (reference sequence). Here the CDR3 reads CSAGADRGLNQPQHF.

The J gene is TRBJ1-1, the V gene TRBV20-1; no DNA is available, so the TRBD1 call from TCRdb remains unchecked. The CDR3 covers 14 residues. Germline loops: CDR1 DFQATT, CDR2 SNEGSKA (reference sequence). The CDR3 loop reads CSAMTPGGARGAFF.

This chain joins TRBV5-6 and TRBJ2-1; TCRdb's assignment of TRBD1 cannot be checked, as there is no DNA. The CDR3 totals 15 residues. Germline-derived CDR1 and CDR2 are SGHDT and YYEEEE. CDR3: CASSFGGYPYNEQFF.

This chain's CDR3 is CASSLSFRDRGRVGAFF. The chain is built from TRBV11-2 and TRBJ1-1; TCRdb picks TRBD1, but there is no DNA to check that call. The germline V gene encodes CDR1 SGHAT and CDR2 FQNNGV. The CDR3 length is 17 residues.

The V call is TRBV3-1, the J call TRBJ2-1; TCRdb outputs TRBD1, but without DNA this stays unchecked. The CDR3 totals 15 residues. Germline CDR1 is LGHDT and CDR2 is YNNKEL (reference sequence). The CDR3: CASSQGQGPYNEQFF.